This T cell receptor (beta chain) is drawn from a study of T cell responses to AZD1222 COVID-19 vaccine. TCRdb's table, derived via immunoSEQ multiplex PCR, lists solely in-frame clones and lacks some. This sample has more than 140,000 clones, with approximately 93% found just once. The TCR was taken from an adult in good health. The sample was peripheral blood, taken on day 0 of MenACWY control vaccination.

CDR3 loop: CASIDPGTGNTEAFF. The CDR3 DNA reads TGTGCCAGCATCGACCCCGGGACAGGGAACACTGAAGCTTTCTTT. This sequence joins TRBV7-9 and TRBJ1-1, with TRBD1 matching over 8 bases. The germline V gene has CDR1 SEHNR and CDR2 FQNEAQ (reference sequence). The ends lost 7 bases at V and 1 base at J; junction bases unmatched: 8. This CDR3 region has 15 residues.